This TCR beta chain was retrieved from a study of CD4 T cells in relation to SARS-CoV-2 and coronaviruses. Here immunoSEQ multiplex PCR was the method, and the copy in TCRdb shows in-frame clones only, minus some. The sample yields 60,000 to 85,000 clones, more than 85% seen once. V gave up 7 bases and J gave up 3 bases, with 12 bases separating them. Germline CDR1 is LNHDA and CDR2 is SQIVND (reference sequence). The CDR3 consists of 13 residues. CD4+ T cells from unexposed donors were obtained before the COVID-19 pandemic (2011-2018). The chain links TRBV19 to TRBJ1-2, with D unclear. The receptor's source is a human donor in good health. Material: naive CD4+ T cells from PBMCs. The sample's subset: naive CD4+ T cells isolated by negative enrichment. The CDR3: CASTMGWDYGYTF. For the CDR3, the DNA is TGTGCCAGTACCATGGGCTGGGACTATGGCTACACCTTC.